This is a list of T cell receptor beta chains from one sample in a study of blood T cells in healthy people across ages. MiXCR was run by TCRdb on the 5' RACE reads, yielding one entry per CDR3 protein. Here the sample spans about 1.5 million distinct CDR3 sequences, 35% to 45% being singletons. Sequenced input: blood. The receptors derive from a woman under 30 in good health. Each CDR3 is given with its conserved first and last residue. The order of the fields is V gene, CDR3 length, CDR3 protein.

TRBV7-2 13 CASSRVGLRPQHF
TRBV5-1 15 CASSSDRNSYNEQFF
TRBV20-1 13 CSAAGTTKETQYF
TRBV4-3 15 CASSQATVSNYGYTF
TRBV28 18 CASSLGGAGDRRRNEQYF
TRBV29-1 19 CSPGPALKRQGTYNSPLHF
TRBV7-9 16 CASSLAGPTRYNEQFF
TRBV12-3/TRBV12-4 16 CASSYSGDRESYEQYF
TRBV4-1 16 CASSQERASGNNEQFF
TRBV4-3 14 CASSQDGTDYGYTF
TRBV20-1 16 CSARGVERAAYNEQFF
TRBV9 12 CASRPTSNEQFF
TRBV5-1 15 CASSLLFTGGTEAFF
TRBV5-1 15 CASSRYGDYTDTQYF
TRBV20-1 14 CSATAPGQGYGCTF
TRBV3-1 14 CASSQSEVWETQYF
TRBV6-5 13 CASRMGPNYGYTF